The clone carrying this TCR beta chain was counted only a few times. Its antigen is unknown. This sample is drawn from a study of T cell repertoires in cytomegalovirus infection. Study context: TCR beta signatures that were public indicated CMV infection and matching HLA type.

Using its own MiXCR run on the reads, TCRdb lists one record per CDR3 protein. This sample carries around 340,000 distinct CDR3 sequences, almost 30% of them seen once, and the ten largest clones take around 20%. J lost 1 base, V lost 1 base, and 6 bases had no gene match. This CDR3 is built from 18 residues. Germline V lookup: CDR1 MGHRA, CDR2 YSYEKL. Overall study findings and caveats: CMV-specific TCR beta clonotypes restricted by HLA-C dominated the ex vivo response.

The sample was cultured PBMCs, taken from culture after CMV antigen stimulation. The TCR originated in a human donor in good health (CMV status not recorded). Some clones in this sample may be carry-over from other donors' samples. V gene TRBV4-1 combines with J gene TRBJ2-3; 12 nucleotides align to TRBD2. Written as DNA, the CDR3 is TGCGCCAGCAGCCAAGTCCTAGCGGGGGGGCCAGGCACAGATACGCAGTATTTT. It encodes CASSQVLAGGPGTDTQYF.